Here is one T cell receptor (beta chain) with its context. Using immunoSEQ multiplex PCR, the repertoire was profiled, and TCRdb retains in-frame clones only, with some absent. The sample shows about 110,000 clones, around 87% of them seen only once. These data originate in a study of T cell responses to AZD1222 COVID-19 vaccine. The CDR3 extends over 14 amino acids. V was clipped by 3 bases and J by 2 bases, with 10 bases between them. Germline V gene data show CDR1 as LNHDA and CDR2 as SQIVND (reference sequence). The analysis combined second doses at about 4 or about 12 weeks. The J gene is TRBJ1-1, the V gene TRBV19; a weak D match, TRBD1 (5 bases). The source was peripheral blood, collected 28 days after the second AZD1222 dose. The sequence was collected from an adult who received the AZD1222 COVID-19 vaccine. The CDR3 DNA reads TGTGCCAGTAGTATGAAGACAGCCAACACTGAAGCTTTCTTT. As protein: CASSMKTANTEAFF.